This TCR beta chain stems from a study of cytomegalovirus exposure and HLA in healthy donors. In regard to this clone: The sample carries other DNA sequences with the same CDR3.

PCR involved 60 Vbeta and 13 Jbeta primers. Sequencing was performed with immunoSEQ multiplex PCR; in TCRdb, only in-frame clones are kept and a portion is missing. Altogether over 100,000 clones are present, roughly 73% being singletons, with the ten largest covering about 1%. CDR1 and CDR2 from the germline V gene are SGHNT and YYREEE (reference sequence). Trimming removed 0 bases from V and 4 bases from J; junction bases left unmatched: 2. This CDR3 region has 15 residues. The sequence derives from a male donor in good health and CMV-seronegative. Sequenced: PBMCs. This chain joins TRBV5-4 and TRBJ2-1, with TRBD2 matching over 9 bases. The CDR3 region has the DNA TGTGCCAGCAGCTTGGGGCTAGCGGGGTACAATGAGCAGTTCTTC. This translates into CASSLGLAGYNEQFF.